These T cell receptor beta chains were read from a single sample in a study of CXCR3-negative and CXCR3-positive naive CD8 T cells. TCRdb reworked the 5' RACE reads into one entry per CDR3 protein, no DNA. This sample's table reports some 140,000 distinct CDR3 sequences. The sequenced material came from naive CXCR3+ CD8+ T cells from blood. The receptor source for this set is a human donor in good health. Some clones in this sample may be carry-over from other donors' samples. CDR3s include the opening cysteine and the closing phenylalanine or tryptophan.

j_call v_call cdr3_aa
TRBJ1-2 TRBV24-1 CATSPRSLCPYGYTF
TRBJ1-5 TRBV3-1 CASSQGETGGRQPQHF
TRBJ2-5 TRBV9 CASSSTGRYGETQYF
TRBJ2-3 TRBV6-2/TRBV6-3 CASSYSTLAGVPDTQYF
TRBJ2-5 TRBV27 CASSLESQETQYF
TRBJ1-3 TRBV5-1 CASSSTGTTISGNTIYF
TRBJ1-1 TRBV27 CASSLNSWGGTEAFF
TRBJ2-7 TRBV28 CASTQRGIEQYF
TRBJ1-6 TRBV7-9 CASSFTVARSPLHF
TRBJ1-5 TRBV12-3/TRBV12-4 CASSLNRENQPQHF
TRBJ2-7 TRBV5-1 CASSLSSHEQYF
TRBJ2-1 TRBV20-1 CSARDHTSGDYNEQFF
TRBJ2-7 TRBV7-9 CASSHQWDIYEQYF
TRBJ2-1 TRBV7-2 CASSLGLAGSNEQFF
TRBJ2-1 TRBV20-1 CSARLAGGLFLEQFF
TRBJ2-1 TRBV15 CATELGGAYNEQFF
TRBJ2-3 TRBV7-8 CASSSWELGTDTQYF
TRBJ2-5 TRBV6-2/TRBV6-3 CASSYSGDYQETQYF
TRBJ2-7 TRBV7-6 CASSERQGVAYEQYF
TRBJ2-5 TRBV3-1 CASSQEPGREETQYF
TRBJ2-1 TRBV5-1 CASSIGREHYNEQFF
TRBJ1-2 TRBV27 CASSWDRGYGYTF
TRBJ2-7 TRBV21-1 CASSTLRDLYEQYF
TRBJ2-3 TRBV3-1 CASSQRRSDTQYF
TRBJ2-1 TRBV3-1 CASSHPPSFSDEQFF
TRBJ2-4 TRBV5-4 CASSFGSNIQYF
TRBJ2-7 TRBV7-9 CASSLNSLYEQYF
TRBJ1-2 TRBV12-3/TRBV12-4 CASSLLLGHGYTF
TRBJ2-7 TRBV6-5 CASSATGTSPYEQYF
TRBJ1-2 TRBV29-1 CSVAGNYGYTF
TRBJ2-7 TRBV5-1 CASSFTTTLSGEQYF
TRBJ2-2 TRBV11-2 CASLPPRPNTGELFF
TRBJ2-5 TRBV29-1 CSVIQGARETQYF
TRBJ2-7 TRBV7-2 CASSREAIVYEQYF
TRBJ1-3 TRBV13 CASSRGGAGNTIYF
TRBJ2-7 TRBV13 CASSLGGQGGSYEQYF
TRBJ2-5 TRBV11-2 CASSFSGRGQETQYF
TRBJ1-2 TRBV28 CASSPLYGYTF
TRBJ2-1 TRBV7-9 CASRPGWAGEVDEQFF
TRBJ1-5 TRBV4-3 CASSITGDTADQPQHF
TRBJ2-7 TRBV7-9 CASSSPDDYEQYF
TRBJ2-3 TRBV19 CASSTEGVTDTQYF
TRBJ2-7 TRBV28 CASRGDRDTYEQYF
TRBJ2-5 TRBV28 CASSTPSGTQYF
TRBJ2-1 TRBV2 CAIPRPDEQFF
TRBJ2-7 TRBV20-1 CSASLAEYEQYF
TRBJ1-2 TRBV12-3/TRBV12-4 CASSPGTVYGYTF
TRBJ2-4 TRBV5-5 CASSSPPGIQYF
TRBJ1-1 TRBV29-1 CSVDEAGNTEAFF
TRBJ2-7 TRBV12-3/TRBV12-4 CASSFLPGGVEQYF
TRBJ2-7 TRBV7-3 CASSPTGPLAAYEQYF